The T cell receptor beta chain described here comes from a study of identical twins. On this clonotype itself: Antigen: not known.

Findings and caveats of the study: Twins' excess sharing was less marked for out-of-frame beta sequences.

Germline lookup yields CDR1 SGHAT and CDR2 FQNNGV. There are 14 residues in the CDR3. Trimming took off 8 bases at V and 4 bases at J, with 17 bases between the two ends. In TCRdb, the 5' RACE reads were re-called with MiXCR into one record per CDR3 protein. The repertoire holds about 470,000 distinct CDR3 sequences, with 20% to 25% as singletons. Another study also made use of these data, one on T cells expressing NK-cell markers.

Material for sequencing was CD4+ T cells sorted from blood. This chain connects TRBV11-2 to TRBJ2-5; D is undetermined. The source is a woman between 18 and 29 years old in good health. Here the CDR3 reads CASCSFPGRETQYF. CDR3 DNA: TGTGCCAGCTGTTCTTTCCCGGGCCGAGAGACCCAGTACTTC. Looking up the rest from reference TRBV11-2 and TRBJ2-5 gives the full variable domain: EAGVAQSPRYKIIEKRQSVAFWCNPISGHATLYWYQQILGQGPKLLIQFQNNGVVDDSQLPKDRFSAERLKGVDSTLKIQPAKLEDSAVYLCASCSFPGRETQYFGPGTRLLVL.